This TCR beta chain is from a study of blood T cell repertoires in COVID-19. Study at large: The cDNA or gDNA used as material had been derived from T cells, B-cell-depleted T cells, or PBMCs.

In its sample, this clone was seen a few times. The V end was cut by 7 bases, the J end by 2 bases, with 12 bases between. The germline V gene has CDR1 SEHNR and CDR2 FQNEAQ (reference sequence). The CDR3 is 13 amino acids. Profiling relied on immunoSEQ multiplex PCR, and the TCRdb table lists in-frame clones only, not all of them. Of nearly 400,000 clones in the sample, about 90% are singletons; the top ten hold around 1.7%. The study counted Cohort 3 donors as recovered given two negative PCRs, clearance, or symptom resolution. The gene calls are TRBV7-9 and TRBJ2-7, with a weak D call TRBD2 (5 bases). This TCR came from a woman in her thirties who had recovered from COVID-19. Sequenced sample: PBMCs or T cells enriched from blood (not recorded which). CDR3 sequence (DNA): TGTGCCAGCAACAGAGCCGGGACCTACGAGCAGTACTTC. It translates to CASNRAGTYEQYF.